This passage covers 3 T cell receptor beta chains from one sample sequenced in a study of T cell responses to AZD1222 COVID-19 vaccine. This table comes from immunoSEQ multiplex PCR, and its TCRdb copy is limited to in-frame clones, with some not included. This table holds about 150,000 clones, approximately 90% found once. Sample: peripheral blood, taken on day 0 of AZD1222 vaccination. Receptors originate from an adult in good health.

The sample holds a few counts of this clone. The rearrangement joins TRBV6-1 to TRBJ1-6; D remains ambiguous. Germline CDR1 reads MNHNS; CDR2 reads SASEGT. The CDR3 spans 15 residues. V was pared by 2 bases and J by 9 bases, with 14 bases between. This CDR3 is CASSELSLTSSPLHF. CDR3 DNA: TGTGCCAGCAGTGAACTCTCCCTCACCTCTTCACCCCTCCACTTT.

This sequence joins TRBV7-6 and TRBJ1-5; 7 nucleotides match TRBD1. This CDR3 is built from 15 residues. In germline, CDR1 is SGHVS, CDR2 FNYEAQ. The V and J ends lost 0 bases and 2 bases, in that order; junction bases with no gene match: 1. As DNA, the CDR3 is TGTGCCAGCAGCTTAGCCGGGACAGGCAATCAGCCCCAGCATTTT. This gives the protein CASSLAGTGNQPQHF.

This chain connects TRBV20-1 to TRBJ2-1, with TRBD2 identical over 8 bases. Germline V gene data show CDR1 as DFQATT and CDR2 as SNEGSKA (reference sequence). V was pared by 3 bases and J by 7 bases, with 5 bases of the junction left unmatched. The CDR3 length is 13 residues. The DNA for the CDR3 is TGCAGTGCTAGTAGGTCGGGGGGGAATGAGCAGTTCTTC. This sequence encodes CSASRSGGNEQFF.